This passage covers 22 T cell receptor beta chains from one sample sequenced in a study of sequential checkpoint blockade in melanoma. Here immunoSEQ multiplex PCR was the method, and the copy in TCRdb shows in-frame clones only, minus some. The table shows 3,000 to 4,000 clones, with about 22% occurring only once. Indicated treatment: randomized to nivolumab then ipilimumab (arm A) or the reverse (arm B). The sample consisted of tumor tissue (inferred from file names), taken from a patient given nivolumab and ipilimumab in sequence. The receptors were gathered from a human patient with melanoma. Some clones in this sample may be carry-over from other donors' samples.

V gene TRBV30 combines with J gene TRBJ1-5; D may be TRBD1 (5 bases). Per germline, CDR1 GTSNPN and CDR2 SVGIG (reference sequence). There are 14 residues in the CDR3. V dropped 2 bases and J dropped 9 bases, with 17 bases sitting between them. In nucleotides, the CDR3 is TGTGCCTGGAGTCTGGGGGAAGGCGGTCGGCCCCAGCATTTT. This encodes CAWSLGEGGRPQHF. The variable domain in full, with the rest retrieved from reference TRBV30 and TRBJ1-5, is SQTIHQWPATLVQPVGSPLSLECTVEGTSNPNLYWYRQAAGRGLQLLFYSVGIGQISSEVPQNLSASRPQDRQFILSSKKLLLSDSGFYLCAWSLGEGGRPQHFGDGTRLSIL.

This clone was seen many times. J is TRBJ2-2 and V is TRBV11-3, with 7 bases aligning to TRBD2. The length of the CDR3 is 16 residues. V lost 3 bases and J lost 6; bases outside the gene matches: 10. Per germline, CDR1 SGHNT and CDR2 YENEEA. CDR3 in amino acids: CASSLEGRGFAGELFF. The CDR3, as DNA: TGTGCCAGCAGCTTGGAAGGGCGGGGGTTTGCCGGGGAGCTGTTTTTT.

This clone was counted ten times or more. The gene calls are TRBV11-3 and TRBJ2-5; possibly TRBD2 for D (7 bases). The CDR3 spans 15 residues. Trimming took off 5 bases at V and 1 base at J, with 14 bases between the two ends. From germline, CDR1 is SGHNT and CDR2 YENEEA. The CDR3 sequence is CASSPWGGAQETQYF. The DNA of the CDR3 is TGTGCCAGCAGCCCATGGGGGGGGGCCCAAGAGACCCAGTACTTC.

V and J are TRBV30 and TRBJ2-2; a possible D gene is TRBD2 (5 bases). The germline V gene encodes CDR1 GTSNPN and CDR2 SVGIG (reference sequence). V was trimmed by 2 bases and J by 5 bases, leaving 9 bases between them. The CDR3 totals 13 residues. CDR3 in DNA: TGTGCCTGGAGTCCTGAGCGGACCGGGGAGCTGTTTTTT. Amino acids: CAWSPERTGELFF.

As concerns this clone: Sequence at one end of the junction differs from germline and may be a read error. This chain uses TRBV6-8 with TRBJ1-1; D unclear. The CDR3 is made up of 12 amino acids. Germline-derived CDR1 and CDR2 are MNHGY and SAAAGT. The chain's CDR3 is CAISTGNTEAFF. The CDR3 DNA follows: TGTGCCATCAGTACTGGGAACACTGAAGCTTTCTTT.

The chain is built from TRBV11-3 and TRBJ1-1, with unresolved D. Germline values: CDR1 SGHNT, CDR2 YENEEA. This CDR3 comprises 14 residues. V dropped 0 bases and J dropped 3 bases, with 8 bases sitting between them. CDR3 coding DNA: TGTGCCAGCAGCTTAGACAGAACATACACTGAAGCTTTCTTT. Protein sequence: CASSLDRTYTEAFF.

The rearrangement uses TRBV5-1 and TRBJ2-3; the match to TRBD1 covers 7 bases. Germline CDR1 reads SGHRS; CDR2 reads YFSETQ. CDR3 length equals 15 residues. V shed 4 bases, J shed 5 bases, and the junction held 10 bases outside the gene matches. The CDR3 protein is CASSLQGTSGDTQYF. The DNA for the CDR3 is TGCGCCAGCAGCCTACAGGGGACCTCAGGAGATACGCAGTATTTT.

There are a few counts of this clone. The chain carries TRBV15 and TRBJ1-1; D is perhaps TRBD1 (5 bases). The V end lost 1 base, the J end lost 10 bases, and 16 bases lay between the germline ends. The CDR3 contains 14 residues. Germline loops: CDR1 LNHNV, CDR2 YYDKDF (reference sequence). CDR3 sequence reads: CATSRAGGGQGAFF. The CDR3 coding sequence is TGTGCCACCAGCAGAGCCGGAGGCGGCCAGGGAGCTTTCTTT.

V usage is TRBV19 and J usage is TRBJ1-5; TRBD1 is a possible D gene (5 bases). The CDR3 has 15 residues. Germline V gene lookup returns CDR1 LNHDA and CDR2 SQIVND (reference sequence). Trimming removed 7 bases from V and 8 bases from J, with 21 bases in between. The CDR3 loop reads CASTRRSGRLKPQHF. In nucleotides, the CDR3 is TGTGCCAGTACCCGGAGGTCAGGGCGGCTAAAGCCCCAGCATTTT.

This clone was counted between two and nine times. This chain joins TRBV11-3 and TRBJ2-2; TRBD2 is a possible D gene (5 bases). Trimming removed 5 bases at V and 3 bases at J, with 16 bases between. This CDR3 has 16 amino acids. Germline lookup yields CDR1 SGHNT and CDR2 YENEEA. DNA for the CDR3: TGTGCCAGCAGCGGAACCCGGACTCTTGACACCGGGGAGCTGTTTTTT. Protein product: CASSGTRTLDTGELFF. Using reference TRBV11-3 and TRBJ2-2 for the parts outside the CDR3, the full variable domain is EAGVVQSPRYKIIEKKQPVAFWCNPISGHNTLYWYLQNLGQGPELLIRYENEEAVDDSQLPKDRFSAERLKGVDSTLKIQPAELGDSAVYLCASSGTRTLDTGELFFGEGSRLTVL.

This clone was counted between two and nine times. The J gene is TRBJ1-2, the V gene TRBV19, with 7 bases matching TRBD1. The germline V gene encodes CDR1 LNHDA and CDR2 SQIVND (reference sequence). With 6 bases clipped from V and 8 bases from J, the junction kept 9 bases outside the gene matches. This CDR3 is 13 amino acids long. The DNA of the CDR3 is TGTGCCAGTAGAAGACAGGGCCAGCGGGGCTACACCTTC. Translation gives CASRRQGQRGYTF.

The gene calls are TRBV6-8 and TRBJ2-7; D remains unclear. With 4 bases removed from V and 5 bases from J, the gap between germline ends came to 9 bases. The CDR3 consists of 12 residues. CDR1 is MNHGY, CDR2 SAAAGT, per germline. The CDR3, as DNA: TGTGCCAGCAGTTCCCCCGGCCACGAGCAGTACTTC. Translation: CASSSPGHEQYF.

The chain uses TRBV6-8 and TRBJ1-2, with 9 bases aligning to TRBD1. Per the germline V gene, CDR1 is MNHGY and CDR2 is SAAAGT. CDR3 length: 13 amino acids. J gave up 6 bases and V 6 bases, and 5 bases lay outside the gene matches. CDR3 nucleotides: TGTGCCAGCAGGGGGACAGGGAAGAATGGCTACACCTTC. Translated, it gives CASRGTGKNGYTF.

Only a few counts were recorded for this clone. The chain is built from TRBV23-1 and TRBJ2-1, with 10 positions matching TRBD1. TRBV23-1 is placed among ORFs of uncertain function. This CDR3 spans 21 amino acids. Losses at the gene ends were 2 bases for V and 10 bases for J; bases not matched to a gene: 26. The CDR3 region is CASSQDPPSGQGKRQVWEQFF. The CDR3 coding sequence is TGCGCCAGCAGTCAAGATCCTCCCTCGGGACAGGGGAAACGACAGGTGTGGGAGCAGTTCTTC.

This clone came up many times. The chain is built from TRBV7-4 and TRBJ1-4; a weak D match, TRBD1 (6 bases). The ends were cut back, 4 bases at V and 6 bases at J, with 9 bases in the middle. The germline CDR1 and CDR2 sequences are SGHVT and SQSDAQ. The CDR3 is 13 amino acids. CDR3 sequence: CASSSRGHEKLFF. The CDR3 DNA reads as TGTGCCAGCAGCTCCCGGGGGCATGAAAAACTGTTTTTT.

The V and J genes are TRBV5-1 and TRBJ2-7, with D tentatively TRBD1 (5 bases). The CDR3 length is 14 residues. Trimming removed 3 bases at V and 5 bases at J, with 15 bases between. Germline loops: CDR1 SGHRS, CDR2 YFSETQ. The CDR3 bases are TGCGCCAGCAGCTCCCTGACAGCGACGGACGAGCAGTACTTC. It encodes CASSSLTATDEQYF.

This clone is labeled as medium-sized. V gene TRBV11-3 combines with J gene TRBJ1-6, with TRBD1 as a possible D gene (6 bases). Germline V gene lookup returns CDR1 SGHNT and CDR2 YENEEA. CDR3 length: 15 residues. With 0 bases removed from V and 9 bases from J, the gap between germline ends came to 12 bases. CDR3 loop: CASSLDPGAGSPLHF. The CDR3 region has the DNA TGTGCCAGCAGCTTAGACCCAGGGGCTGGTTCACCCCTCCACTTT.

CDR3 DNA sequence: TGTGCCACCAGCAGCGGTAGCGGGGCATACAATGAGCAGTTCTTC. This codes for CATSSGSGAYNEQFF. This rearrangement joins TRBV15 to TRBJ2-1, with 8 bases fitting TRBD2. With 3 bases clipped from V and 4 bases from J, the junction kept 5 bases outside the gene matches. The CDR3 totals 15 residues. Germline CDR1 and CDR2: LNHNV and YYDKDF (reference sequence).

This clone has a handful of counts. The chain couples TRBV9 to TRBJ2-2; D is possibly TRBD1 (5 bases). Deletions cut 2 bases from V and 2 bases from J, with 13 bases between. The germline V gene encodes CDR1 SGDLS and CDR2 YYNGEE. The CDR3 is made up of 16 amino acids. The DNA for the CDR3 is TGTGCCAGCAGCGTTAGACAGACCCCAAACACCGGGGAGCTGTTTTTT. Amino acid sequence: CASSVRQTPNTGELFF. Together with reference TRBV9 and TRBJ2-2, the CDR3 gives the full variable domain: DSGVTQTPKHLITATGQRVTLRCSPRSGDLSVYWYQQSLDQGLQFLIQYYNGEERAKGNILERFSAQQFPDLHSELNLSSLELGDSALYFCASSVRQTPNTGELFFGEGSRLTVL.

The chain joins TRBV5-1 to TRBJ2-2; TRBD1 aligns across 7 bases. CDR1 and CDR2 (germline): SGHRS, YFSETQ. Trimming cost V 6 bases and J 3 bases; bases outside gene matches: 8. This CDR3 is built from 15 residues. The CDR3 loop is CASTLRGRDTGELFF. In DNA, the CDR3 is TGCGCCAGCACCCTAAGGGGGCGCGACACCGGGGAGCTGTTTTTT.

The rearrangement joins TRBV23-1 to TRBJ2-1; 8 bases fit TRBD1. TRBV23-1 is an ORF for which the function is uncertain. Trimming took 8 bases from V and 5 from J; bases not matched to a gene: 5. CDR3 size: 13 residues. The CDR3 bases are TGCGCCAGCGGGACAGGACTTCACAATGAGCAGTTCTTC. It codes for CASGTGLHNEQFF.

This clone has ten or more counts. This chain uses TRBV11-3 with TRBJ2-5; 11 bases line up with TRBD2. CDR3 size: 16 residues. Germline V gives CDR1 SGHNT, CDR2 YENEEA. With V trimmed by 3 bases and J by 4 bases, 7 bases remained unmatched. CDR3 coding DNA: TGTGCCAGCAGCTTCTCCGGGACTAGCGGTGGAGAGACCCAGTACTTC. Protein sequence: CASSFSGTSGGETQYF.